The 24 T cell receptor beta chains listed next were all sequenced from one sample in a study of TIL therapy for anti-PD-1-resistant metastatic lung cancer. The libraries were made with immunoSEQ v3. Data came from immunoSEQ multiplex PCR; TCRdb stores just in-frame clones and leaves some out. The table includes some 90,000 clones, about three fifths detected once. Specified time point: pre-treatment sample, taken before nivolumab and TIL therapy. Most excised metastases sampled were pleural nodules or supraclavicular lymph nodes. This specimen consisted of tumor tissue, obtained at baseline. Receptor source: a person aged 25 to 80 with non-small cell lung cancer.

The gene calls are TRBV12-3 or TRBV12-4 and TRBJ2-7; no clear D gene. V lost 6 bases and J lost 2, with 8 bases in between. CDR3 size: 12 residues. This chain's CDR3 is CASRGRTYEQYF. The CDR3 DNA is TGTGCCAGCAGGGGCAGGACCTACGAGCAGTACTTC.

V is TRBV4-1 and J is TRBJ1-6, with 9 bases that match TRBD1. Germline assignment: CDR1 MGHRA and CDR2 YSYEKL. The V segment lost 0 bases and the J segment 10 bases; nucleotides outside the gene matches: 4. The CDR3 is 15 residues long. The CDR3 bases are TGCGCCAGCAGCCAAGATCGGGGACAGGGATCACCCCTCCACTTT. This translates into CASSQDRGQGSPLHF.

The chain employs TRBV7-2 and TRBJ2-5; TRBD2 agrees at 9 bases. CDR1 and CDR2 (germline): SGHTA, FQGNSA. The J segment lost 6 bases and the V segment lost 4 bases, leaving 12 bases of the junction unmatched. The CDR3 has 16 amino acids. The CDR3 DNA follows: TGTGCCAGCAGCTCACCGGGACTAGCCCTCGTGAAGACCCAGTACTTC. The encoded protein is CASSSPGLALVKTQYF.

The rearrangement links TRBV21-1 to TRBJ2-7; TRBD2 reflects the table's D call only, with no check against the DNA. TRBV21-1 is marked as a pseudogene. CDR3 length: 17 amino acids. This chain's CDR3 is CASHERLAGRSGSEQYF. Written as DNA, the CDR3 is TGTGCCAGCCACGAAAGGCTAGCGGGACGTTCCGGTAGCGAGCAGTACTTC.

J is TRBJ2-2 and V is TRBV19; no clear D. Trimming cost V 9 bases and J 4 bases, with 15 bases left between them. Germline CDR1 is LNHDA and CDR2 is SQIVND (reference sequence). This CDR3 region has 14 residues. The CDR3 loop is CASRIASITGELFF. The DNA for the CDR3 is TGTGCCAGCCGGATTGCTAGTATCACCGGGGAGCTGTTTTTT.

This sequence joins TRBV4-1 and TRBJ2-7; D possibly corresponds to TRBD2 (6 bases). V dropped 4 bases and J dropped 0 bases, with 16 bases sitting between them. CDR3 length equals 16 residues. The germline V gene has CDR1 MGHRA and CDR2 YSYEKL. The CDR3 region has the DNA TGCGCCAGCAGCCCTCTGGCGGGAAAGAGCTCCTACGAGCAGTACTTC. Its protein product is CASSPLAGKSSYEQYF.

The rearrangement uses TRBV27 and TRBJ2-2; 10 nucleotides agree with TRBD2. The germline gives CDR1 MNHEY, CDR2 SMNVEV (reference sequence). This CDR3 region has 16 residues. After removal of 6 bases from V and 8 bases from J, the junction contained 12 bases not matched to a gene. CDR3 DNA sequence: TGTGCCAGCAGCACCTTACCGGGACTAGCGTTAGGGGAGCTGTTTTTT. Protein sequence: CASSTLPGLALGELFF.

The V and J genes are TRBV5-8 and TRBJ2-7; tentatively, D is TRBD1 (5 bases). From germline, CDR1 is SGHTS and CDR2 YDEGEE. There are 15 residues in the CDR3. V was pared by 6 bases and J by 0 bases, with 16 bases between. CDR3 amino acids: CASNFRQGSSYEQYF. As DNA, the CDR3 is TGTGCCAGCAACTTTCGGCAGGGTAGCTCCTACGAGCAGTACTTC.

CDR3 nucleotides: TGCGCCAGCAGCTTGGCCCACGGGACAGGAGGAAACACCATATATTTT. Encoded protein: CASSLAHGTGGNTIYF. The chain couples TRBV5-1 to TRBJ1-3, with TRBD1 matching over 8 bases. V gave up 0 bases and J gave up 4 bases; unmatched junction bases: 6. The CDR3 runs 16 residues. CDR1 is SGHRS and CDR2 is YFSETQ in the germline V gene.

The CDR3 DNA reads as TGTGCCAGTAGTGCCTCGACAGGGGGCGCACGGGAAAAACTGTTTTTT. It specifies CASSASTGGAREKLFF. The chain couples TRBV19 to TRBJ1-4; 10 bases line up with TRBD1. With 5 bases clipped from V and 8 bases from J, the junction kept 11 bases outside the gene matches. This CDR3 comprises 16 residues. The germline V gene encodes CDR1 LNHDA and CDR2 SQIVND (reference sequence).

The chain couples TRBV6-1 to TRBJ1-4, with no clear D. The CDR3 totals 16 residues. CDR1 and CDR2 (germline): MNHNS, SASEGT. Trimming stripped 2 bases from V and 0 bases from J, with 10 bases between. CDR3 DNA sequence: TGTGCCAGCAGTGAAAACACCGTTGCAACTAATGAAAAACTGTTTTTT. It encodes CASSENTVATNEKLFF.

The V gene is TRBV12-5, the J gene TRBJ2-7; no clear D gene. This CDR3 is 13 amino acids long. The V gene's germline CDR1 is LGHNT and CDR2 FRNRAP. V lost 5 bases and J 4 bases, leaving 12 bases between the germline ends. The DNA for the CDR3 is TGTGCTAGTGGTCCCATCTACTTTTACGAGCAGTACTTC. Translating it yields CASGPIYFYEQYF.

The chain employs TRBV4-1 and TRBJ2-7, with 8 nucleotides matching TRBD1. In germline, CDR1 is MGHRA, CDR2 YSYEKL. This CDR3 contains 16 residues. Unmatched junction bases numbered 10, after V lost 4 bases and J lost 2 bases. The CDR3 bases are TGCGCCAGCAGCCCCTCCCGGCAGGGGGCGGCCTACGAGCAGTACTTC. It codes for CASSPSRQGAAYEQYF.

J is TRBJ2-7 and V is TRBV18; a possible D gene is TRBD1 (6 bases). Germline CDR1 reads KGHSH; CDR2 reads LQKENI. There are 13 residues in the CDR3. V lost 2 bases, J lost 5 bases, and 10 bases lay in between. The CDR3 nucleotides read TGTGCCAGCTCACCAAGTCAGGGGAACGAGCAGTACTTC. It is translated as CASSPSQGNEQYF.

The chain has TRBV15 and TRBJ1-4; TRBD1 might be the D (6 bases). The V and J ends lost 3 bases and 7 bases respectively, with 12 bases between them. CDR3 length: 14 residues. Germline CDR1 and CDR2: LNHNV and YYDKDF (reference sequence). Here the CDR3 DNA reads TGTGCCACCAGCAGTGTACAGGGATCTGAAAAACTGTTTTTT. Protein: CATSSVQGSEKLFF.

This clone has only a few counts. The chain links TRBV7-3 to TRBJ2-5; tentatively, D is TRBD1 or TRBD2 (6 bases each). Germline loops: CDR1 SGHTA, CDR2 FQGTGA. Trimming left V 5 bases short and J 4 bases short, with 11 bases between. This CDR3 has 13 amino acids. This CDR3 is CASSLGGLETQYF. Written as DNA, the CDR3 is TGTGCCAGCAGCCTAGGGGGGCTAGAGACCCAGTACTTC.

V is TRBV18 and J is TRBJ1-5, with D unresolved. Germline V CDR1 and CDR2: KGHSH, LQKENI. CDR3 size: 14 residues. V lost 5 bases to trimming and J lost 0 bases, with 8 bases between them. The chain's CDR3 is CASSARSSNQPQHF. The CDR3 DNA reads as TGTGCCAGCTCAGCCCGGAGTAGCAATCAGCCCCAGCATTTT.

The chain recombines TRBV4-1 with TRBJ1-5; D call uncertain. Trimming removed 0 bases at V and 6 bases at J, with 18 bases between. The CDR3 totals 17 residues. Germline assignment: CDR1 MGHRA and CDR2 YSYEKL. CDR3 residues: CASSQDGRAPAIQPQHF. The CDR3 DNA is TGCGCCAGCAGCCAAGATGGAAGGGCCCCCGCGATTCAGCCCCAGCATTTT.

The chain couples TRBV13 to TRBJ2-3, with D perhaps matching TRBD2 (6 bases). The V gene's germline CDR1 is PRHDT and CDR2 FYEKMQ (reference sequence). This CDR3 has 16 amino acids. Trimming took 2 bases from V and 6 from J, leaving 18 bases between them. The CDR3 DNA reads TGTGCCAGCAGCTTAAGGGACTCGCGGAGACGGGATACGCAGTATTTT. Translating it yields CASSLRDSRRRDTQYF.

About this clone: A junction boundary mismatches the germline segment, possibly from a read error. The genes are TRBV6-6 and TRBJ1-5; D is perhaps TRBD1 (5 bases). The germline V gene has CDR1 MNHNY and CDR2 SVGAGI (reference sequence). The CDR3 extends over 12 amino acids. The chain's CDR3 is CASSYSDGGIRF. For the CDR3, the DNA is TGTGCCAGCAGTTACTCGGACGGGGGGATTCGATTT.

CDR3 sequence: CASSRDTAGANVLTF. CDR3 DNA: TGCGCCAGCAGCCGAGACACGGCAGGGGCCAACGTCCTGACTTTC. The genes are TRBV4-3 and TRBJ2-6; D gene unclear. The CDR3 sequence is 15 residues long. The ends were cut back, 4 bases at V and 4 bases at J, with 11 bases in the middle. Germline CDR1 LGHNA, CDR2 YSLEER.

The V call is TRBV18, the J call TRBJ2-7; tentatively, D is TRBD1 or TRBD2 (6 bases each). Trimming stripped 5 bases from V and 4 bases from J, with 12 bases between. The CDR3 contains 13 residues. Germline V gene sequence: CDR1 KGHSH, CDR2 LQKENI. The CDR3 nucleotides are TGTGCCAGCTCAATCACAGGGAGGTACGAGCAGTACTTC. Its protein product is CASSITGRYEQYF.

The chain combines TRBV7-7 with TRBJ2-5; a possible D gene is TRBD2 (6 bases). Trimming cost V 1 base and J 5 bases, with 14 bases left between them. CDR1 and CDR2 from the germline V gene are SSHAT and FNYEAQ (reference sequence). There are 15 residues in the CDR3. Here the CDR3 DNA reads TGTGCCAGCAGCTTAGAAAGGTCAGGGAGGGAGACCCAGTACTTC. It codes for CASSLERSGRETQYF.

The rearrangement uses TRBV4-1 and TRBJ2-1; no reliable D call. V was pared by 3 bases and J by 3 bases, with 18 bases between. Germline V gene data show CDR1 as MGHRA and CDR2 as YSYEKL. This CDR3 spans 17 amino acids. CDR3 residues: CASSHLTDPVVYNEQFF. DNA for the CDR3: TGCGCCAGCAGCCACCTCACAGACCCGGTCGTCTACAATGAGCAGTTCTTC.